Listed here are 6 T cell receptor beta chains from one sample, sequenced in a study of blood T cells in healthy people across ages. Primers used in a second PCR of about 7 to 12 cycles were a sample-barcoded 5' primer and a J-beta primer mix. In TCRdb, the 5' RACE reads were re-called with MiXCR into one record per CDR3 protein. The profile shows about 1.8 million distinct CDR3 sequences, approximately 50% of them singletons. Material: blood. These receptors were obtained from a woman in her 40s in good health.

This chain links TRBV12-3 or TRBV12-4 with TRBJ2-1, with TRBD2 matching over 8 bases. The V segment lost 0 bases and the J segment 4 bases; nucleotides outside the gene matches: 5. This CDR3 spans 16 amino acids. This CDR3 reads CASSLALSGGYNEQFF. CDR3 DNA: TGTGCCAGCAGTTTAGCGCTAAGCGGGGGATACAATGAGCAGTTCTTC.

This clonotype was observed a handful of times. This chain uses TRBV28 with TRBJ2-5; D call uncertain. This CDR3 comprises 14 residues. CDR1 and CDR2 from the germline V gene are MDHEN and SYDVKM. V lost 2 bases and J 6 bases, leaving 13 bases between the germline ends. The CDR3 coding sequence is TGTGCCAGCAGTTTAGACTTCGATGGGAAGACCCAGTACTTC. It is translated as CASSLDFDGKTQYF.

This chain joins TRBV4-3 and TRBJ1-1; 7 nucleotides align to TRBD1. Germline CDR1 is LGHNA and CDR2 is YSLEER. V shed 2 bases and J 1 base; nucleotides not matched to a gene: 4. CDR3 size: 15 residues. As DNA, the CDR3 is TGCGCCAGCAGCCAACAACAGGGGAGGAACACTGAAGCTTTCTTT. It encodes CASSQQQGRNTEAFF.

This rearrangement joins TRBV6-5 to TRBJ2-5, with 10 bases that match TRBD1. The CDR3 sequence is 19 residues long. Germline CDR1 reads MNHEY; CDR2 reads SVGAGI. V dropped 0 bases and J dropped 11; count of bases not matched to a gene: 21. CDR3 coding DNA: TGTGCCAGCAGTTACTCGGCAATCCGACCGGGACAGGGGCCAGGAGAGCAGTACTTC. Protein product: CASSYSAIRPGQGPGEQYF.

V is TRBV6-5 and J is TRBJ2-1; D perhaps matches TRBD2 (5 bases). V was shortened by 7 bases and J by 4 bases, with 14 bases between the two germline ends. The germline gives CDR1 MNHEY, CDR2 SVGAGI. The CDR3 has 14 residues. CDR3 sequence: CASMASRTYNEQFF. In DNA, the CDR3 is TGTGCCAGCATGGCTAGCCGGACTTACAATGAGCAGTTCTTC.

CDR3 residues: CASSLIAGETQYF. CDR3 sequence (DNA): TGTGCCAGCAGCCTAATAGCAGGAGAGACCCAGTACTTC. This chain connects TRBV6-2 or TRBV6-3 to TRBJ2-5; D is uncertain. Germline V lookup: CDR1 MNHEY, CDR2 SVGEGT. The CDR3 totals 13 residues. Trimming left V 6 bases short and J 4 bases short, with 12 bases between.